This T cell receptor (beta chain) was recovered during a study of a mutant IDH1 vaccine in newly diagnosed glioma. Study background: Vaccines were begun 4-6 weeks after radiotherapy alone, or with temozolomide cycles. The therapy given earlier, which was standard therapy, consisted of radiotherapy, temozolomide, or both, and most of the patients received both.

A note on this clone: The antigen is undetermined.

Study outcomes and limitations: Seemingly, pseudoprogression had no relation to changes in the top peripheral T cell clonotypes.

This table comes from immunoSEQ multiplex PCR, and its TCRdb copy is limited to in-frame clones, with some not included. The profile shows around 56,000 clones, around 80% of them singletons. Time point indicated: week 23, last vaccination. Each vaccine dose was 300 ug of mutant IDH1 20-mer peptide, with topical imiquimod. Every donor had a new WHO grade 3 or 4 astrocytoma that was IDH1-mutant, with loss of nuclear ATRX. V was pared by 3 bases and J by 6 bases, with 11 bases between. This CDR3 comprises 12 residues. The germline CDR1 and CDR2 sequences are GTSNPN and SVGIG (reference sequence). The chain links TRBV30 to TRBJ1-2, with D hard to call. The sample here was PBMCs, taken from a glioma patient whose treatment included an IDH1 peptide vaccine. The sequence was obtained from a woman aged 40 to 55 with glioma. Some clones in this sample may be carry-over from other donors' samples. CDR3 loop: CAWRPVEDGYTF. CDR3 sequence (DNA): TGTGCCTGGAGGCCCGTCGAGGATGGCTACACCTTC. The full variable domain, with the rest looked up from reference TRBV30 and TRBJ1-2, is SQTIHQWPATLVQPVGSPLSLECTVEGTSNPNLYWYRQAAGRGLQLLFYSVGIGQISSEVPQNLSASRPQDRQFILSSKKLLLSDSGFYLCAWRPVEDGYTFGSGTRLTVV.